This entry is about one TCR beta chain. This entry is derived from a study of control samples from healthy donors and cancer patients. The CDR3 runs 18 residues. The protocol was immunoSEQ multiplex PCR, while the TCRdb copy is restricted to in-frame clones and leaves out a portion. This table holds fewer than 200,000 clones, nearly 90% found once. The V gene is TRBV21-1, the J gene TRBJ1-4; the table names TRBD1, a call not compared with the DNA. TRBV21-1 is a documented pseudogene. Sequenced: blood. This receptor was taken from a woman between 50 and 59 years old in good health. CDR3: CASSKVEWDRGTNEKLFF. The CDR3, as DNA: TGTGCCAGCAGCAAAGTAGAGTGGGACAGGGGGACTAATGAAAAACTGTTTTTT.